This T cell receptor (beta chain) came from a study of cytomegalovirus exposure and HLA in healthy donors. Study results and limitations: Productive status was seen about 90% or about 30% of the time for most TCR beta V segments in an earlier analysis. Some TCR beta chains (more than 150 of them) were listed as cytomegalovirus-associated. Many donors shared some public TCRs, even though most TCR sequences were rare.

Primers for the PCR totalled 60 Vbeta and 13 Jbeta. The data were produced by immunoSEQ multiplex PCR, yet TCRdb's version contains in-frame clones alone and is incomplete. The repertoire holds around 120,000 clones, 55% to 75% seen once, with 1.6% in the top ten. About this clone: The target antigen is unknown.

Germline assignment: CDR1 SGHNT and CDR2 YYREEE (reference sequence). The CDR3 spans 16 residues. Trimming removed 4 bases from V and 4 bases from J; junction bases left unmatched: 3. The rearrangement links TRBV5-4 to TRBJ2-2; 14 bases line up with TRBD2. The sequenced sample was PBMCs. The TCR originated in a man aged 25 to 40 in good health and CMV-seropositive. In DNA form, the CDR3 reads TGTGCCAGCAGCCAGACTAGCGGGAGGGCCACCGGGGAGCTGTTTTTT. It yields the protein CASSQTSGRATGELFF.